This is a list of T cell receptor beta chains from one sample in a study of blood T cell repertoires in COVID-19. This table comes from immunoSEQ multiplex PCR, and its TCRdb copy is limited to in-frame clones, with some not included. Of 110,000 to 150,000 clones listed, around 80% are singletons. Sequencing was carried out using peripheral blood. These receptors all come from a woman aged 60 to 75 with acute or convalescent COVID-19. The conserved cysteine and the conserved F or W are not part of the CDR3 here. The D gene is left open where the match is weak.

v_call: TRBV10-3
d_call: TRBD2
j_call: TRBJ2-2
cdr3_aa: ATARTSAGELF

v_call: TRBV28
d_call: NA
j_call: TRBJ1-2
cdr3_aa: ASSLAGDYGYT

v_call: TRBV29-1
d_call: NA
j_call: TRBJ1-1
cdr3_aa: SVGGGTEAF

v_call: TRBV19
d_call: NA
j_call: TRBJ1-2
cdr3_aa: ASSILLLQGRYGYT

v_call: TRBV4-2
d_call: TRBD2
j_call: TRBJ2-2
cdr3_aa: ASSQDIAGVVGELF

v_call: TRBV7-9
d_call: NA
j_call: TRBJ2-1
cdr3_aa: ASSLSQGDEQF

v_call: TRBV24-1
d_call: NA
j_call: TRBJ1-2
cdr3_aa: ATSDATGRSVYGYT

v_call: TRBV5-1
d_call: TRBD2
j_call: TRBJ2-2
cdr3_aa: ASRSGGGDTGELF

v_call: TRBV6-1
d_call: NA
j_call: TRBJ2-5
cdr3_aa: ASSERFSETQY

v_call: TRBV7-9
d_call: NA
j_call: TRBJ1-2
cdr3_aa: ASSLQGFAYGYT

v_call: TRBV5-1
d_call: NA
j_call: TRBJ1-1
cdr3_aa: ASSSTQGPTEAF

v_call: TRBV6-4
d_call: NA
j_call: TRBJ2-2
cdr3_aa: ASRILDGTGELF

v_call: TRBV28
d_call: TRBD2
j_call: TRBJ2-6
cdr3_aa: ASTGGTPSGANVLT

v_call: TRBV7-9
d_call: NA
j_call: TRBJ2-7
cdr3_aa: ASGVDSYEQY

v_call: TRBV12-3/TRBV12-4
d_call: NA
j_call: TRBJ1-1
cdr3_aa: ASTLYGGAEAF

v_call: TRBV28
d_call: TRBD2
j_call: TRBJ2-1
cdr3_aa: ASKTLLGLGTGGIEQF

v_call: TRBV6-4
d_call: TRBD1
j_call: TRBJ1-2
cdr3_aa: ASSPRGPYGYT

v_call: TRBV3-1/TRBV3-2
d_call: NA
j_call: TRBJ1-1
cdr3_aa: ASSLTGDTTKAF

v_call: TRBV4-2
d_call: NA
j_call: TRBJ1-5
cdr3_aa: ASSQLQGLNQPQH

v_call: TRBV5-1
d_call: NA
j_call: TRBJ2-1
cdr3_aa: ASSLGRSYNEQF

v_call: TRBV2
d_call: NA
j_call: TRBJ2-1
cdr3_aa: ASSDAEMEQF

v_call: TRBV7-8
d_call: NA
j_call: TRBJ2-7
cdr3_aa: ASSSEILYEQY

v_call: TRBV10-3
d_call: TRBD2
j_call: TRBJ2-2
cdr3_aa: AISLSGSWNTGELF

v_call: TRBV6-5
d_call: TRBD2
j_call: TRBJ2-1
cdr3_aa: ASSYVRGVGEQF

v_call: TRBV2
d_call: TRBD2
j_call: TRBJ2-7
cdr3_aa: ASTLAGSRGQY

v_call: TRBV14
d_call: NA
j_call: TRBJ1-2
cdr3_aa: ASSQGNNRAYGYT

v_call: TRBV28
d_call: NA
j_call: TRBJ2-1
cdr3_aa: ASSLVGLSYNEQF

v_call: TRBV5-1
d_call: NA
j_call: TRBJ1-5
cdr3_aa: ASSLGTTGQPQH

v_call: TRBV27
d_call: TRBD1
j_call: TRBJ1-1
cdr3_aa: ASSLDRTGMNTEAF

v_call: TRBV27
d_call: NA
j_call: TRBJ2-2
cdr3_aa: ASSFLGVNTGELF

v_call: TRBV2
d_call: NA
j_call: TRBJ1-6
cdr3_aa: ASTAGADNSPLH

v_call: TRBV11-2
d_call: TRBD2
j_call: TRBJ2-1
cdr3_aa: ASSHTPSGSLGGYNEQF

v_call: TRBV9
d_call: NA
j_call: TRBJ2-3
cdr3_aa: ASSVFDRGDRLDTQY